The 27 T cell receptor beta chains in this list originate from one sample, sequenced in a study of blood T cells in healthy people across ages. Primed by a sample-barcoded 5' primer and a J-beta primer mix, a second PCR proceeded for 7 to 11 cycles. TCRdb reprocessed the 5' RACE reads with MiXCR, giving one entry per CDR3 protein. The profile covers approximately 800,000 distinct CDR3 sequences, with more than 35% appearing a single time and 15% to 20% taken by the ten largest. The sample comprised blood. The origin of the receptors is a man older than 75 in good health.

The chain is built from TRBV28 and TRBJ2-5, with D possibly TRBD1 on 5 matching bases. Germline loops: CDR1 MDHEN, CDR2 SYDVKM. The CDR3 runs to 17 residues. Deletions cut 6 bases from V and 1 base from J, with 21 bases between. The CDR3, as DNA: TGTGCCAGCAGCCGCAGATGGGGCAGCCTATCCCAAGAGACCCAGTACTTC. Its translation is CASSRRWGSLSQETQYF. The whole variable domain, remainder taken from reference TRBV28 and TRBJ2-5, is DVKVTQSSRYLVKRTGEKVFLECVQDMDHENMFWYRQDPGLGLRLIYFSYDVKMKEKGDIPEGYSVSREKKERFSLILESASTNQTSMYLCASSRRWGSLSQETQYFGPGTRLLVL.

The chain recombines TRBV12-3 or TRBV12-4 with TRBJ1-3; 7 nucleotides align to TRBD1. The CDR3 totals 15 residues. The trim removed 7 bases at V and 3 bases at J, leaving 9 bases unmatched. CDR3 sequence (DNA): TGTGCCAGCAAACAGACAGGGATCAGTGGAAACACCATATATTTT. It translates to CASKQTGISGNTIYF.

The chain combines TRBV4-2 with TRBJ2-3; 8 bases match TRBD2. The germline V gene has CDR1 LGHNA and CDR2 YNFKEQ. This CDR3 comprises 16 residues. V dropped 4 bases and J dropped 1; count of bases not matched to a gene: 7. This CDR3 reads CASSPLGSGGTDTQYF. The CDR3 DNA is TGTGCCAGCAGCCCCCTGGGTAGCGGGGGCACAGATACGCAGTATTTT.

Points on this clonotype: A much larger clone sits a single nucleotide away, making a read error possible. The chain uses TRBV5-8 and TRBJ2-7; a weak D match, TRBD2 (6 bases). The CDR3 runs 15 residues. With 2 bases removed from V and 0 bases from J, the gap between germline ends came to 12 bases. Germline V lookup: CDR1 SGHTS, CDR2 YDEGEE. CDR3 residues: CASSFRDGGSYEQYF. CDR3 in DNA: TGTGCCAGCAGCTTCCGGGACGGGGGCTCCTACGAGCAGTACTTC.

This clonotype was observed once. The V and J genes are TRBV2 and TRBJ1-5; tentatively, D is TRBD1 (5 bases). Between the trimmed V and J ends, which lost 4 bases and 0 bases, there was a span of 10 bases. This CDR3 is built from 15 residues. Germline assignment: CDR1 SNHLY and CDR2 FYNNEI. CDR3 bases: TGTGCCAGCAGTGGGCAGGGCCCTAGCAATCAGCCCCAGCATTTT. This encodes CASSGQGPSNQPQHF.

This clonotype was counted between two and nine times. The chain recombines TRBV29-1 with TRBJ1-1, with 8 positions matching TRBD1. V gave up 4 bases and J gave up 5 bases; unmatched junction bases: 6. Germline-derived CDR1 and CDR2 are SQVTM and ANQGSEA. The length of the CDR3 is 13 residues. Written as DNA, the CDR3 is TGCAGCGTTGGCCAGGGGGCGAAAACTGAAGCTTTCTTT. Amino acids: CSVGQGAKTEAFF.

This clonotype appeared many times. The rearrangement uses TRBV29-1 and TRBJ2-5; D remains unclear. This CDR3 spans 12 amino acids. Germline CDR1 and CDR2: SQVTM and ANQGSEA. The V gene lost 5 bases and the J gene lost 2 bases, with 9 bases spanning the gap. The CDR3: CSVSPSQETQYF. The DNA for the CDR3 is TGCAGCGTTTCACCCTCTCAAGAGACCCAGTACTTC.

About this clonotype: An end of the junction does not agree with germline; a read error may underlie this. The CDR3 protein is CTSSFDGSKVGELFF. The CDR3 DNA sequence: TGTACCAGCAGTTTTGACGGGAGTAAGGTCGGGGAGCTGTTTTTT. The chain couples TRBV12-3 or TRBV12-4 to TRBJ2-2, with D possibly TRBD2 on 6 matching bases. The CDR3 totals 15 residues.

This clonotype came up a few times. CDR3 sequence reads: CASSDTSGRSYEQYF. The CDR3 DNA sequence: TGTGCCAGCAGTGATACTAGCGGGAGGTCCTACGAGCAGTACTTC. The rearrangement joins TRBV25-1 to TRBJ2-7; the match to TRBD2 covers 12 bases. CDR1 is MGHDK and CDR2 is SYGVNS in the germline V gene. J lost 1 base, V lost 3 bases, and 1 base had no gene match. The CDR3 is 15 residues long.

This clonotype showed up just a few times. The germline gene is not matched at one end of the junction; a read error may be the cause. V gene TRBV7-8 combines with J gene TRBJ2-5, with TRBD2 identical over 7 bases. The CDR3 is made up of 18 amino acids. Germline CDR1 is SGHVS and CDR2 is FQNEAQ. CDR3 sequence (DNA): TGTGCCGGCAGCTTGCTAGGCATGCAGCGGGAATATCGGGAGACCCAGTACTTC. Its translation: CAGSLLGMQREYRETQYF.

The table lists this clonotype with a count of one. The chain recombines TRBV4-2 with TRBJ2-5; D is undetermined. With 2 bases removed from V and 3 bases from J, the gap between germline ends came to 7 bases. This CDR3 comprises 13 residues. CDR1 LGHNA and CDR2 YNFKEQ come from the germline V gene. The CDR3 bases are TGTGCCAGCAGCCAACGCATAAAAGAGACCCAGTACTTC. Amino acid sequence: CASSQRIKETQYF.

This sequence joins TRBV25-1 and TRBJ1-6, with TRBD1 as a possible D gene (5 bases). Germline V lookup: CDR1 MGHDK, CDR2 SYGVNS. CDR3 length equals 18 residues. Trimming pared 6 bases from V and 0 bases from J, leaving 18 bases between. CDR3 nucleotides: TGTGCCAGCAGCCGCGGGGGAGGGAGGAGCTCCTATAATTCACCCCTCCACTTT. The encoded protein is CASSRGGGRSSYNSPLHF.

The chain combines TRBV7-2 with TRBJ2-7; D remains ambiguous. Germline-derived CDR1 and CDR2 are SGHTA and FQGNSA. Trimming took 6 bases from V and 7 from J, leaving 16 bases between them. This CDR3 spans 13 amino acids. CDR3: CASRFQIGNEQYF. The CDR3 DNA sequence: TGTGCCAGCAGATTCCAGATAGGTAATGAGCAGTACTTC.

In this sample, this clonotype turned up a few times. V gene TRBV5-1 combines with J gene TRBJ2-6, with D uncertain. Between the trimmed V and J ends, which lost 3 bases and 0 bases, there was a span of 7 bases. CDR1 SGHRS and CDR2 YFSETQ come from the germline V gene. The CDR3 runs to 15 residues. The CDR3 loop reads CASSSSLSGANVLTF. Here the CDR3 DNA reads TGCGCCAGCAGCTCGAGCCTCTCTGGGGCCAACGTCCTGACTTTC.

This clonotype came up many times. The chain couples TRBV4-3 to TRBJ2-2; 14 bases fit TRBD2. Trimming took 0 bases from V and 3 from J; bases not matched to a gene: 3. Germline V gene lookup returns CDR1 LGHNA and CDR2 YSLEER. The CDR3 runs to 18 residues. CDR3 DNA sequence: TGCGCCAGCAGCCAAGATGTGGGACTAGCGGGAGACACCGGGGAGCTGTTTTTT. Amino acid sequence: CASSQDVGLAGDTGELFF.

The rearrangement uses TRBV25-1 and TRBJ1-5; no clear D gene. Germline V CDR1 and CDR2: MGHDK, SYGVNS. The V end was cut by 1 base, the J end by 4 bases, with 8 bases between. This CDR3 is 14 amino acids long. CDR3 in amino acids: CASSEFGANQPQHF. The CDR3 DNA reads TGTGCCAGCAGTGAATTTGGAGCAAATCAGCCCCAGCATTTT.

The rearrangement uses TRBV5-1 and TRBJ2-5; D gene unclear. Per germline, CDR1 SGHRS and CDR2 YFSETQ. V was cut by 0 bases and J by 5 bases, with 11 bases left in between. CDR3 length: 14 residues. For the CDR3, the DNA is TGCGCCAGCAGCTTGGTGTCGGTGGGGGAGACCCAGTACTTC. Translating gives CASSLVSVGETQYF. Full variable domain (outside the CDR3, taken from reference TRBV5-1 and TRBJ2-5): KAGVTQTPRYLIKTRGQQVTLSCSPISGHRSVSWYQQTPGQGLQFLFEYFSETQRNKGNFPGRFSGRQFSNSRSEMNVSTLELGDSALYLCASSLVSVGETQYFGPGTRLLVL.

V gene TRBV28 combines with J gene TRBJ1-4; perhaps TRBD1 as D (6 bases). Germline CDR1 is MDHEN and CDR2 is SYDVKM. The CDR3 contains 15 residues. Between the trimmed V and J ends, which lost 3 bases and 8 bases, there was a span of 16 bases. This chain's CDR3 is CASSFLQGGGEKLFF. The CDR3 region has the DNA TGTGCCAGCAGTTTCCTACAGGGAGGCGGCGAAAAACTGTTTTTT.

This clonotype was observed at least ten times. The chain employs TRBV6-2 or TRBV6-3 and TRBJ2-1; 12 bases match TRBD2. After removal of 5 bases from V and 7 bases from J, the junction contained 9 bases not matched to a gene. CDR3 length: 16 amino acids. Germline CDR1 and CDR2: MNHEY and SVGEGT. As DNA, the CDR3 is TGTGCCAGCAGTCCAGCGACTAGCGGGAGTTCGAATGAGCAGTTCTTC. It specifies CASSPATSGSSNEQFF.

V gene TRBV24-1 combines with J gene TRBJ2-3; 7 bases are a match to TRBD2. Germline V gives CDR1 KGHDR, CDR2 SFDVKD. The J segment lost 3 bases and the V segment lost 5 bases, leaving 4 bases of the junction unmatched. The CDR3 runs 14 residues. The CDR3 nucleotides read TGTGCCACCAGTGGAAGCGGGGCGACAGATACGCAGTATTTT. The encoded protein is CATSGSGATDTQYF.

This clonotype has a single count. V and J are TRBV20-1 and TRBJ2-5, with 8 bases aligning to TRBD2. Trimming at V came to 5 bases and at J to 1 base, leaving 6 bases not matched to a gene. Per germline, CDR1 DFQATT and CDR2 SNEGSKA (reference sequence). This CDR3 comprises 14 residues. CDR3 region: CSAAGRDFQETQYF. As DNA, the CDR3 is TGCAGTGCTGCCGGGAGGGATTTCCAAGAGACCCAGTACTTC.

This clonotype has only a few counts. The chain is built from TRBV9 and TRBJ2-5; D might be TRBD1 (5 bases). Looked up from germline, CDR1 is SGDLS and CDR2 is YYNGEE. CDR3 length: 14 amino acids. The germline V and J ends were trimmed by 2 bases and 5 bases, with 13 bases remaining between them. The CDR3, as DNA: TGTGCCAGCAGCGTCCAGGGTGGGTGGGAGACCCAGTACTTC. The encoded protein is CASSVQGGWETQYF.

This rearrangement joins TRBV28 to TRBJ2-7; D possibly corresponds to TRBD2 (5 bases). V was shortened by 7 bases and J by 5 bases, with 21 bases between the two germline ends. Germline V gives CDR1 MDHEN, CDR2 SYDVKM. This CDR3 region has 15 residues. CDR3 residues: CASTLSSRSLNEQYF. CDR3 in DNA: TGTGCCAGCACTCTCTCTAGCAGGAGTCTTAACGAGCAGTACTTC.

The chain employs TRBV4-1 and TRBJ2-1, with D unclear. The germline gives CDR1 MGHRA, CDR2 YSYEKL. V lost 1 base and J 2 bases, leaving 12 bases between the germline ends. There are 16 residues in the CDR3. The CDR3 sequence is CASSQVDMITYNEQFF. The CDR3 region has the DNA TGCGCCAGCAGCCAAGTCGACATGATAACCTACAATGAGCAGTTCTTC.

In its sample, this clonotype was seen once. Germline is not matched at one junction end, which may reflect a read error. CDR3 sequence reads: CASSASRTGNEQYF. As DNA, the CDR3 is TGTGCTAGCAGCGCTAGCCGGACAGGGAATGAACAGTACTTC. V and J are TRBV7-7 and TRBJ2-5; 8 positions agree with TRBD1. Per germline, CDR1 SSHAT and CDR2 FNYEAQ (reference sequence). This CDR3 has 14 amino acids.

This chain connects TRBV14 to TRBJ2-7, with D possibly matching TRBD2 (5 bases). CDR3 length: 15 residues. CDR1 is SGHDN and CDR2 is FVKESK in the germline V gene. With 0 bases removed from V and 2 bases from J, the gap between germline ends came to 11 bases. The CDR3 DNA is TGTGCCAGCAGCCAAGACAAACGGGGAACCTACGAGCAGTACTTC. Protein sequence: CASSQDKRGTYEQYF.

This clonotype was counted between two and nine times. J is TRBJ2-3 and V is TRBV20-1; 7 bases match TRBD2. The CDR3 covers 15 residues. CDR1 and CDR2 (germline): DFQATT, SNEGSKA (reference sequence). J lost 1 base, V lost 5 bases, and 9 bases had no gene match. The CDR3 DNA follows: TGCAGTGCTGGGCAGCGGGAAGCCGGCACAGATACGCAGTATTTT. It specifies CSAGQREAGTDTQYF.